The sample holds a few counts of the clone carrying this T cell receptor beta chain. Its antigen remains unknown. TCRdb used MiXCR to reprocess the reads, holding one entry per CDR3 protein. The table lists hundreds of thousands of distinct CDR3 sequences, approximately 40% of them singletons, with just under 45% in the top ten. This sample is drawn from a study of T cell repertoires in cytomegalovirus infection. Study conclusions and caveats: Summed public TCR beta family frequency identified CMV carriers bearing the relevant HLA.

V was cut by 5 bases and J by 4 bases, with 14 bases left in between. The CDR3 spans 14 residues. Germline V gene sequence: CDR1 SGHTA, CDR2 FQGNSA. Sequencing used cultured PBMCs, obtained from culture after CMV antigen stimulation. This TCR was sampled from a human donor in good health (CMV status not recorded). Some clones in this sample may be carry-over from other donors' samples. The chain is built from TRBV7-2 and TRBJ1-2; D might be TRBD1 (5 bases). The CDR3 DNA is TGTGCCAGCAGCCCAACGGGGGTCGGCTATGGCTACACCTTC. Amino acids: CASSPTGVGYGYTF.